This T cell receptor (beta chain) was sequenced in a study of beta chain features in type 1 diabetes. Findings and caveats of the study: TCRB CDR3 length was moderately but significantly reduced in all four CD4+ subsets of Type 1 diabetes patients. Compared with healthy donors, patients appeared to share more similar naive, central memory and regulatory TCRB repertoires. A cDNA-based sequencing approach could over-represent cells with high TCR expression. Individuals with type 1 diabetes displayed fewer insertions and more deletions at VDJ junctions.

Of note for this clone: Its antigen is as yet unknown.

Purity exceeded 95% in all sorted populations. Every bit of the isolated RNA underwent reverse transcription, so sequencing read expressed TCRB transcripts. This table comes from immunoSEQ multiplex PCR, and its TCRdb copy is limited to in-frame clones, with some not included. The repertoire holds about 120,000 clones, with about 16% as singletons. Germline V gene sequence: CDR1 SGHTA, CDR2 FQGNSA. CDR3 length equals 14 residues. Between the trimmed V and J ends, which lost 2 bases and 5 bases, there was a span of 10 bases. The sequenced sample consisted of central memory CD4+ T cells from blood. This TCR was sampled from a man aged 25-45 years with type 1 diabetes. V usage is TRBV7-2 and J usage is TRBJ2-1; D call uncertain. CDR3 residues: CASSLSPGDNEQFF. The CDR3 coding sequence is TGTGCCAGCAGCTTATCCCCTGGAGACAATGAGCAGTTCTTC.